This T cell receptor (beta chain) was obtained from a study of Graves' ophthalmopathy and Graves' hyperthyroidism. This clonotype was observed many times. The CDR3 runs to 11 residues. CDR1 and CDR2 (germline): SQVTM, ANQGSEA. The V gene lost 1 base and the J gene lost 8 bases, with 8 bases spanning the gap. The authors diagnosed from clinical symptoms, serum thyroxine, TRAb, thyroid ultrasound and orbital computed tomography. TCR beta CDR3 amplification used RNA transcripts. First-round RT-PCR relied on HTBI primers, and a second-round multiplex PCR came next. In TCRdb, the multiplex PCR reads were re-called with MiXCR into one record per CDR3 protein. Of 400,000 or so distinct CDR3 sequences listed, 15% to 20% are singletons.

The chain combines TRBV29-1 with TRBJ1-2, with a tentative D call TRBD1 (5 bases). Sequenced sample: peripheral blood. This clonotype originated in an adult woman with stable Graves' hyperthyroidism. This CDR3 is CSVEVGAGYTF. The CDR3 DNA reads as TGCAGCGTTGAAGTAGGGGCGGGCTACACCTTC.